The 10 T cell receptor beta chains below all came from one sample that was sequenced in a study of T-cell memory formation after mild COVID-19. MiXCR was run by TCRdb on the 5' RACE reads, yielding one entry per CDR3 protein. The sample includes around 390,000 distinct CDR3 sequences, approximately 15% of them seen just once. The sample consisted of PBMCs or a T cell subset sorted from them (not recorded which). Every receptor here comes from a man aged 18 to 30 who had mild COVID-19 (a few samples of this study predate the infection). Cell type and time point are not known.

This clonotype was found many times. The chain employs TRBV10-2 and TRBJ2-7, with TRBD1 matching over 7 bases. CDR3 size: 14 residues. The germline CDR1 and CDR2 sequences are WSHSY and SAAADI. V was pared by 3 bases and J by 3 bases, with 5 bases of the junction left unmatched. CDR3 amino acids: CASSEDRVVYEQYF. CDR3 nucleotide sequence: TGCGCCAGCAGTGAAGACAGGGTGGTCTACGAGCAGTACTTC.

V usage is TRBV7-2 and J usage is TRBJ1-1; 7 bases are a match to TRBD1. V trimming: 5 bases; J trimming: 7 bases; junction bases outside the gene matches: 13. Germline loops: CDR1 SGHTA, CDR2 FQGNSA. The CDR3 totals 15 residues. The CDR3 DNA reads TGTGCCAGCAGCCAGACGACAGGGCCTGACAGTGAAGCTTTCTTT. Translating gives CASSQTTGPDSEAFF.

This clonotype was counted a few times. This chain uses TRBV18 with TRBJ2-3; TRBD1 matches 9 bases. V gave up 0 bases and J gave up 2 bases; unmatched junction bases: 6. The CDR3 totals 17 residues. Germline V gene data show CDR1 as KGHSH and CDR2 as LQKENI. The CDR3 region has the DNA TGTGCCAGCTCACCACCCGCCGGGACAGGGATCACAGATACGCAGTATTTT. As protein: CASSPPAGTGITDTQYF.

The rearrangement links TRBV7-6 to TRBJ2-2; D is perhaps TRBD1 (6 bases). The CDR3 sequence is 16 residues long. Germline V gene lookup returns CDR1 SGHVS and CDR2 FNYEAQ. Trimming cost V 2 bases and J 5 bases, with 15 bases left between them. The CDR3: CASSLTDGTPTGELFF. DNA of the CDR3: TGTGCCAGCAGCTTAACAGACGGGACACCTACCGGGGAGCTGTTTTTT.

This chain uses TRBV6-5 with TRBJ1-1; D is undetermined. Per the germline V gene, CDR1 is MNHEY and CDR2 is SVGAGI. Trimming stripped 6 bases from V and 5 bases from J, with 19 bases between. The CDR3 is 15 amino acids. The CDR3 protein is CASRRSFDPRTEAFF. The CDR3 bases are TGTGCCAGCAGGAGGTCTTTTGACCCGAGGACTGAAGCTTTCTTT.

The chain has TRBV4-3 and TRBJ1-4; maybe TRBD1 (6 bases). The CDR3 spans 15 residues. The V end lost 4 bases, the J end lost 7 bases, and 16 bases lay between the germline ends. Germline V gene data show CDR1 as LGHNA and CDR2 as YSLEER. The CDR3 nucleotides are TGCGCCAGCAGCCTTCAGGAGGGGGGTGGTGAAAAACTGTTTTTT. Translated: CASSLQEGGGEKLFF.

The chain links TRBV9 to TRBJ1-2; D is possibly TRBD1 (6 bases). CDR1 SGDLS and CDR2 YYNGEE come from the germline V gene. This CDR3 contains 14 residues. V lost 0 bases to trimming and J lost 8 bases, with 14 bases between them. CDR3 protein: CASSVGQAEGGYTF. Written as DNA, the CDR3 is TGTGCCAGCAGCGTAGGACAGGCCGAGGGAGGCTACACCTTC.

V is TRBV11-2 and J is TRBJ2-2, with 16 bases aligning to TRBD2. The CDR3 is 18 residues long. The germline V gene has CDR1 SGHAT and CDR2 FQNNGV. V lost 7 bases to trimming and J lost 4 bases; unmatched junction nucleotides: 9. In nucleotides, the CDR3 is TGTGCCAGCAACTCCGGGACTAGCGGGGGGGCTCGCACCGGGGAGCTGTTTTTT. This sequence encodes CASNSGTSGGARTGELFF.

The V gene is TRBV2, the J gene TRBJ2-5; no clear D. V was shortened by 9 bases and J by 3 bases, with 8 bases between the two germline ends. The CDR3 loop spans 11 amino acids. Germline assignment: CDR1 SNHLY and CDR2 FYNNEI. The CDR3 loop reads CARGPEETQYF. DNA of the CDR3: TGTGCCAGAGGTCCAGAAGAGACCCAGTACTTC.

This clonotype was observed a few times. The CDR3 DNA follows: TGTGCCATCAGATCGGGGGGCAGTTCCCAGATTGAGAATGAGCAGTTCTTC. Amino acid sequence: CAIRSGGSSQIENEQFF. This chain links TRBV10-3 with TRBJ2-1, with a tentative D call TRBD2 (7 bases). Germline-derived CDR1 and CDR2 are ENHRY and SYGVKD. The CDR3 covers 17 residues. V shed 6 bases and J shed 7 bases, with 25 bases lying between them.